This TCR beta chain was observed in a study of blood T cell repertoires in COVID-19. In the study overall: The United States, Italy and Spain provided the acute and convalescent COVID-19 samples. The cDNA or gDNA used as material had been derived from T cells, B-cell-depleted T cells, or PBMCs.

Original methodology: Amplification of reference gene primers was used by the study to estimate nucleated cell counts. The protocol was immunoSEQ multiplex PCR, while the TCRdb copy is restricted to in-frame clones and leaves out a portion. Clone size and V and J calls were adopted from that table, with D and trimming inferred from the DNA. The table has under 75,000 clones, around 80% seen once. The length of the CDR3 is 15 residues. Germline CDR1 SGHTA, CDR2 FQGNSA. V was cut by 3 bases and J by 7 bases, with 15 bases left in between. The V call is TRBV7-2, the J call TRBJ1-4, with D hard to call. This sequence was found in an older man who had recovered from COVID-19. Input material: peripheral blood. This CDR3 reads CASSFGSFGGEKLFF. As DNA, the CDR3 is TGTGCCAGCAGCTTCGGTAGTTTTGGTGGTGAAAAACTGTTTTTT.